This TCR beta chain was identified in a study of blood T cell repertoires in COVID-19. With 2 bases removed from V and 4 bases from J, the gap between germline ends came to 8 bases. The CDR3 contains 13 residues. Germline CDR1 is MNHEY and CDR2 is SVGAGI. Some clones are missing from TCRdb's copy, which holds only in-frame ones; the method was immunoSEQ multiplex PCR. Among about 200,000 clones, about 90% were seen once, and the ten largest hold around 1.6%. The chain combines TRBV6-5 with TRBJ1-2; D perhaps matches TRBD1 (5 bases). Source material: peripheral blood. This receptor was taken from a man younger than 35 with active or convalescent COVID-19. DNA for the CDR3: TGTGCCAGCAGTTACCGACAGAGCTATGGCTACACCTTC. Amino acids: CASSYRQSYGYTF.